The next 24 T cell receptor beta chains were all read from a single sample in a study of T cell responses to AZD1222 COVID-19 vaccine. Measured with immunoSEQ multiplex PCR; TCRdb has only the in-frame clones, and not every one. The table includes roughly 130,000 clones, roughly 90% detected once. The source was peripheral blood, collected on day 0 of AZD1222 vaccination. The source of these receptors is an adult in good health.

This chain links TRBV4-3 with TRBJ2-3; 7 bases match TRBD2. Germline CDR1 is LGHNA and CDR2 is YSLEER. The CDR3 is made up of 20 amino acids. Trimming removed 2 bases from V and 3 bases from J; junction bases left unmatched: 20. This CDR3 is CASSQSWPGPGAGRTDTQYF. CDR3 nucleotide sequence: TGCGCCAGCAGCCAAAGTTGGCCGGGCCCGGGAGCGGGGAGGACAGATACGCAGTATTTT.

CDR3 sequence reads: CATSDPGRKPTDTQYF. The CDR3, as DNA: TGTGCCACCAGTGACCCGGGACGGAAACCCACAGATACGCAGTATTTT. This chain joins TRBV24-1 and TRBJ2-3, with D perhaps TRBD1 or TRBD2 (5 bases each). The V gene's germline CDR1 is KGHDR and CDR2 SFDVKD. The V end was cut by 4 bases, the J end by 2 bases, with 15 bases between. This CDR3 is 16 amino acids long.

CDR3 in amino acids: CASSFKSGGANVLTF. Written as DNA, the CDR3 is TGTGCCAGCAGTTTCAAGTCGGGAGGGGCCAACGTCCTGACTTTC. V is TRBV6-5 and J is TRBJ2-6; D may be TRBD2 (5 bases). Germline V gene lookup returns CDR1 MNHEY and CDR2 SVGAGI. With 4 bases removed from V and 4 bases from J, the gap between germline ends came to 11 bases. The CDR3 extends over 15 amino acids.

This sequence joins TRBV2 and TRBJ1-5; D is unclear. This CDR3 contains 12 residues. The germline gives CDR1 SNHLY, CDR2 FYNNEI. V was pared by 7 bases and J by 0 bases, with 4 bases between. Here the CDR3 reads CASKGSNQPQHF. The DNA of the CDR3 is TGTGCCAGCAAGGGTAGCAATCAGCCCCAGCATTTT. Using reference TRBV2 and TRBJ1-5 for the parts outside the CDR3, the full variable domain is EPEVTQTPSHQVTQMGQEVILRCVPISNHLYFYWYRQILGQKVEFLVSFYNNEISEKSEIFDDQFSVERPDGSNFTLKIRSTKLEDSAMYFCASKGSNQPQHFGDGTRLSIL.

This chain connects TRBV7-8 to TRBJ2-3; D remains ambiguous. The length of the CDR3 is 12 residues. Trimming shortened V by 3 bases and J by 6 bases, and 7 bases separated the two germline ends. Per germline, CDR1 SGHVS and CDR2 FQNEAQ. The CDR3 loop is CASSLTPDTQYF. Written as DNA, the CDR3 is TGTGCCAGCAGCTTGACCCCCGATACGCAGTATTTT.

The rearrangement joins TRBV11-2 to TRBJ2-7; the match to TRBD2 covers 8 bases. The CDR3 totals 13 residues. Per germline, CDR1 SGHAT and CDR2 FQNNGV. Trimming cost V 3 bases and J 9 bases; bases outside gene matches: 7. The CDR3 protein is CASSLGAGALQYF. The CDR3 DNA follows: TGTGCCAGCAGCTTGGGAGCGGGAGCATTGCAGTACTTC.

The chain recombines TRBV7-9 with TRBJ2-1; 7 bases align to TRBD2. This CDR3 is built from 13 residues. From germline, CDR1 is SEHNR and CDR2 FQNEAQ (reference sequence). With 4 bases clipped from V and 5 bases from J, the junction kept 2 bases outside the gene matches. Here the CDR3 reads CASSSGLHNEQFF. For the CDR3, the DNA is TGTGCCAGCAGCTCGGGACTACACAATGAGCAGTTCTTC.

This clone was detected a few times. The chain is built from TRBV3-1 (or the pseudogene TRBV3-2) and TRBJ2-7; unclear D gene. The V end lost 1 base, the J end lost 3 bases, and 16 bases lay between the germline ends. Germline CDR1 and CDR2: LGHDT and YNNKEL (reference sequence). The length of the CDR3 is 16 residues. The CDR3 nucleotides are TGTGCCAGCAGCCAAGCTCCCCCGCTGGGGATCTACGAGCAGTACTTC. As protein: CASSQAPPLGIYEQYF.

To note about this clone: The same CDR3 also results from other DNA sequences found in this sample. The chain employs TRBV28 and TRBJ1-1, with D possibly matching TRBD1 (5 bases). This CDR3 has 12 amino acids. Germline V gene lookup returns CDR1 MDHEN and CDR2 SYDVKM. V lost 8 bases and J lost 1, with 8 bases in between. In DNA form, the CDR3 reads TGTGCCAGCTCAGGGACGAACACTGAAGCTTTCTTT. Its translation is CASSGTNTEAFF.

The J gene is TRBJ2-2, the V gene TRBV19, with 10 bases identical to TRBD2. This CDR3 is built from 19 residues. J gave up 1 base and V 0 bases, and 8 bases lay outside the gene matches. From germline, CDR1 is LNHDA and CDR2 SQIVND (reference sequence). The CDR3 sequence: CASSIDGPRLAGNTGELFF. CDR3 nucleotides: TGTGCCAGTAGTATAGATGGCCCGCGACTAGCGGGGAACACCGGGGAGCTGTTTTTT. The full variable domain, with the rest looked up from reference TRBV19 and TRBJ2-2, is DGGITQSPKYLFRKEGQNVTLSCEQNLNHDAMYWYRQDPGQGLRLIYYSQIVNDFQKGDIAEGYSVSREKKESFPLTVTSAQKNPTAFYLCASSIDGPRLAGNTGELFFGEGSRLTVL.

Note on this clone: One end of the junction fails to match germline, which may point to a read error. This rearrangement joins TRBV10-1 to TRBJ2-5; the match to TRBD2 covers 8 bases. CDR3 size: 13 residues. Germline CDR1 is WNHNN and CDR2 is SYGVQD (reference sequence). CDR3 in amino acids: CASSLSPTGGGDF. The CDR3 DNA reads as TGCGCCAGCAGCCTGAGTCCCACGGGAGGGGGGGACTTC.

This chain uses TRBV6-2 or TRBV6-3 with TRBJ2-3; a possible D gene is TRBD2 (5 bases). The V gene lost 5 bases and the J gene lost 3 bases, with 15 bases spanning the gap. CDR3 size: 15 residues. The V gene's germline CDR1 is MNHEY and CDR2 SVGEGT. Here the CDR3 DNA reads TGTGCCAGCAGTCGAGAGAGGACTCGGACAGATACGCAGTATTTT. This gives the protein CASSRERTRTDTQYF.

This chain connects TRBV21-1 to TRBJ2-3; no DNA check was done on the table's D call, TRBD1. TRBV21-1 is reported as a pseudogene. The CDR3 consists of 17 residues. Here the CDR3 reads CASSKVGDRGSTDTQYF. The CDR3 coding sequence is TGTGCCAGCAGCAAAGTAGGGGACAGGGGGAGCACAGATACGCAGTATTTT.

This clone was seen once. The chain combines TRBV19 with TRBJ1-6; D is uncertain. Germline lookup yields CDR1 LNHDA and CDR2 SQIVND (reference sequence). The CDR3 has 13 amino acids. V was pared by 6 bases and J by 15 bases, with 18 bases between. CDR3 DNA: TGTGCCAGTAGCCCCGGCGACCGTCTACTCCTCCACTTT. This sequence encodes CASSPGDRLLLHF.

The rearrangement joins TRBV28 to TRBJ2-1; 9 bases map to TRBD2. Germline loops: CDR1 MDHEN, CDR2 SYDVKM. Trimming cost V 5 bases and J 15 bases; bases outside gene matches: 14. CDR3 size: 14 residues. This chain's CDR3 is CASSIRTSVFLRFF. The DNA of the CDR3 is TGTGCCAGCAGTATCCGGACTAGCGTATTTTTAAGGTTCTTC.

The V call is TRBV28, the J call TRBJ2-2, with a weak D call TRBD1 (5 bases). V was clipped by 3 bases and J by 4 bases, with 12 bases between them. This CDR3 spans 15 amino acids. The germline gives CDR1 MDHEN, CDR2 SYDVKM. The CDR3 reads CASSLKGFGTGELFF. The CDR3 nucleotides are TGTGCCAGCAGTTTGAAGGGGTTTGGCACCGGGGAGCTGTTTTTT.

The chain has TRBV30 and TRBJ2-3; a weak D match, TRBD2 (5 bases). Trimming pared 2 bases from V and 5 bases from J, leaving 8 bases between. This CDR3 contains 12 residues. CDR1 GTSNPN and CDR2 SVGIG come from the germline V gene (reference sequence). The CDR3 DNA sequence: TGTGCCTGGAGTCCCGGGGTAGATACGCAGTATTTT. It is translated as CAWSPGVDTQYF.

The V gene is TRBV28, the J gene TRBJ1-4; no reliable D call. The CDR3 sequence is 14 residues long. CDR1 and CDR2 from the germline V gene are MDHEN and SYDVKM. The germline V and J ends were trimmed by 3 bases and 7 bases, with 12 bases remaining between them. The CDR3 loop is CASSFFGQPEKLFF. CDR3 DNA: TGTGCCAGCAGTTTCTTTGGTCAGCCTGAAAAACTGTTTTTT.

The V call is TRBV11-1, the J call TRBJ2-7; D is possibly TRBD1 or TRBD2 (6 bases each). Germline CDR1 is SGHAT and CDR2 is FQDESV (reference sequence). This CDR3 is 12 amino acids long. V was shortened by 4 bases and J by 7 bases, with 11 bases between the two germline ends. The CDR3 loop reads CASSSGAWEQYF. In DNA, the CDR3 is TGTGCCAGCAGCTCGGGGGCGTGGGAGCAGTACTTC.

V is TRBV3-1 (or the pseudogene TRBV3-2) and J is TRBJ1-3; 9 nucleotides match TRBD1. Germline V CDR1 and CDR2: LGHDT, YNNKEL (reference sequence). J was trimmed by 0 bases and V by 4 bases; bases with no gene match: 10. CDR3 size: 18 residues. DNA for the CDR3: TGTGCCAGCAGCCGCCCGGGACAGGGCCGGAGCTCTGGAAACACCATATATTTT. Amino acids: CASSRPGQGRSSGNTIYF.

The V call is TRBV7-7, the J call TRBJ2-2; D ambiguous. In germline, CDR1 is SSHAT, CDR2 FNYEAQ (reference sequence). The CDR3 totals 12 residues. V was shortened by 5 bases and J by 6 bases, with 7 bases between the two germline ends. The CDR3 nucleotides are TGTGCCAGCAGCCAAATGCCCGGGGAGCTGTTTTTT. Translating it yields CASSQMPGELFF.

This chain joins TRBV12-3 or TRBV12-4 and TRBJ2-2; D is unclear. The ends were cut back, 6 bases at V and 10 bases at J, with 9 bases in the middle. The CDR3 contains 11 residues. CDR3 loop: CASSPGLELFF. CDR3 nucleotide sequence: TGTGCCAGCAGCCCCGGCTTGGAGCTGTTTTTT.

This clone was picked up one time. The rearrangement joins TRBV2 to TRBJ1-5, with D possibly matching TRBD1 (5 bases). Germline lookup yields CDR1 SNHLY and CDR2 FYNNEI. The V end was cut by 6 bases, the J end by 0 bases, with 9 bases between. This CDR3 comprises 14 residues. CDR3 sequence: CASRRDPSNQPQHF. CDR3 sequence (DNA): TGTGCCAGCAGACGGGACCCTAGCAATCAGCCCCAGCATTTT. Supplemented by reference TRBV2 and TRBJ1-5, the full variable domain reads EPEVTQTPSHQVTQMGQEVILRCVPISNHLYFYWYRQILGQKVEFLVSFYNNEISEKSEIFDDQFSVERPDGSNFTLKIRSTKLEDSAMYFCASRRDPSNQPQHFGDGTRLSIL.

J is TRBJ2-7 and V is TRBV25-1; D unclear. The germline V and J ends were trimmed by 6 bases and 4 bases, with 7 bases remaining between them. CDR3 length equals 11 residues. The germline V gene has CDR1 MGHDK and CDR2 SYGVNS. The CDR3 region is CASREGYEQYF. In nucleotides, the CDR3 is TGTGCCAGCAGAGAAGGTTACGAGCAGTACTTC.